The sequence of this TCR beta chain was determined in a study of monozygotic twins with inflammatory bowel disease. CDR1 and CDR2 from the germline V gene are KGHSH and LQKENI. This CDR3 contains 15 residues. One entry per CDR3 protein, without DNA, is what TCRdb gives after re-calling the 5' RACE reads. The sample's table shows 350,000 to 500,000 distinct CDR3 sequences. On this clonotype: Its antigen is still unknown.

The study's findings and limits: The co-twins with IBD showed lower TCRbeta diversity (inverse Simpson) than their healthy siblings. Patient-specific immunosuppressive treatments may have made repertoires more variable.

This chain joins TRBV18 and TRBJ1-2. Sequenced: blood. The source of this sequence is a human donor with ulcerative colitis or Crohn's disease, or a healthy co-twin of an affected twin (not recorded which). The CDR3 here is CASSPPVMHNYGYTF.